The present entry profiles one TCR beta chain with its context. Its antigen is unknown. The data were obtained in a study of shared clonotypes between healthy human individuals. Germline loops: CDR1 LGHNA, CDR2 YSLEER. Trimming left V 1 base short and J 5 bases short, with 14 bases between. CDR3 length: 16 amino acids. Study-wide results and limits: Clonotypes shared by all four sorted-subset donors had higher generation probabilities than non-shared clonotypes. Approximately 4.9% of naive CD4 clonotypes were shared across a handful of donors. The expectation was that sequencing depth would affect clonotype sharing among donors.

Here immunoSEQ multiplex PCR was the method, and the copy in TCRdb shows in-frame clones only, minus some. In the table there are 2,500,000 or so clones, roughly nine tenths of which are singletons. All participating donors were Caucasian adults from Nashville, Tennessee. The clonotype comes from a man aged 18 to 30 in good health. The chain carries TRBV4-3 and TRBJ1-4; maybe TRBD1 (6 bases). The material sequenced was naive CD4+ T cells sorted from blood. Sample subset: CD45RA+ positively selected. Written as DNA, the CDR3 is TGCGCCAGCAGCCAAGCGCCGACAGGACAAAATGAAAAACTGTTTTTT. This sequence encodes CASSQAPTGQNEKLFF.